Listed here are 30 T cell receptor beta chains from one sample, sequenced in a study of cytomegalovirus exposure and HLA in healthy donors. PCR amplification relied on 60 Vbeta primers (plus 13 Jbeta primers). The method was immunoSEQ multiplex PCR; TCRdb's version includes in-frame clones alone and lacks a portion of them. The table has fewer than 100,000 clones, just under 80% seen once. Sequencing was performed on PBMCs. All receptors come from a male donor in good health and CMV-seropositive.

The J gene is TRBJ2-1, the V gene TRBV1; TRBD2 was called by the table and not checked on the DNA. TRBV1 is a pseudogene segment. The CDR3 loop spans 16 amino acids. In DNA, the CDR3 is TGCACCAGCAGCCAGCTCGGGACTAGCGGTGGGCATGAGCAGTTCTTC. Protein sequence: CTSSQLGTSGGHEQFF.

DNA for the CDR3: TGTGCCAGCAGCCCGAGGGCCCTAGCGGTTCAAGAGACCCAGTACTTC. This encodes CASSPRALAVQETQYF. The chain has TRBV7-9 and TRBJ2-5; 7 bases align to TRBD2. This CDR3 is built from 16 residues. The ends lost 5 bases at V and 2 bases at J; junction bases unmatched: 11. Per the germline V gene, CDR1 is SEHNR and CDR2 is FQNEAQ (reference sequence).

This sequence joins TRBV14 and TRBJ1-1; D unresolved. The CDR3 runs to 13 residues. CDR1 is SGHDN, CDR2 FVKESK, per germline. The germline V and J ends were trimmed by 0 bases and 4 bases, with 6 bases remaining between them. The CDR3 DNA reads TGTGCCAGCAGCCAAGAGCGTTCCACTGAAGCTTTCTTT. Its protein is CASSQERSTEAFF.

This chain joins TRBV27 and TRBJ1-1; 9 bases match TRBD1. V trimming: 3 bases; J trimming: 0 bases; junction bases outside the gene matches: 2. Germline V gene sequence: CDR1 MNHEY, CDR2 SMNVEV (reference sequence). The CDR3 length is 15 residues. In DNA, the CDR3 is TGTGCCAGCAGTTTCGGGACAGGGCTGAACACTGAAGCTTTCTTT. The encoded protein is CASSFGTGLNTEAFF.

The chain links TRBV28 to TRBJ2-5, with 11 bases aligning to TRBD1. Per the germline V gene, CDR1 is MDHEN and CDR2 is SYDVKM. The CDR3 runs 17 residues. The trim removed 2 bases at V and 2 bases at J, leaving 7 bases unmatched. This CDR3 reads CASSLKGQGVSQETQYF. In nucleotides, the CDR3 is TGTGCCAGCAGTTTAAAGGGACAGGGGGTCTCTCAAGAGACCCAGTACTTC.

This clone was counted only a few times. V usage is TRBV2 and J usage is TRBJ1-2; D might be TRBD1 (6 bases). Trimming pared 1 base from V and 7 bases from J, leaving 13 bases between. Germline V CDR1 and CDR2: SNHLY, FYNNEI. The CDR3 has 14 residues. CDR3 nucleotide sequence: TGTGCCAGCAGTGAAGAAAAGGGGGACCTTGGCTACACCTTC. Protein product: CASSEEKGDLGYTF.

This clone was observed at least ten times. V usage is TRBV6-1 and J usage is TRBJ1-2; the D gene is possibly TRBD1 (5 bases). Germline lookup yields CDR1 MNHNS and CDR2 SASEGT. The CDR3 loop spans 15 amino acids. V dropped 5 bases and J dropped 8 bases, with 21 bases sitting between them. The chain's CDR3 is CASSMKPEGAGGYTF. The CDR3, as DNA: TGTGCCAGCAGTATGAAGCCGGAAGGGGCGGGGGGCTACACCTTC.

The rearrangement uses TRBV4-2 and TRBJ2-3; 9 bases match TRBD2. V lost 1 base to trimming and J lost 6 bases; unmatched junction nucleotides: 11. From germline, CDR1 is LGHNA and CDR2 YNFKEQ. The length of the CDR3 is 17 residues. CDR3 DNA: TGTGCCAGCAGCCAAGTAACGGGAACTAGCGGGTCGGATACGCAGTATTTT. Its translation: CASSQVTGTSGSDTQYF.

About this clone itself: Other DNA sequences in this sample translate to the same CDR3. This chain uses TRBV6-5 with TRBJ1-2, with D unclear. Germline V gene sequence: CDR1 MNHEY, CDR2 SVGAGI. This CDR3 spans 15 amino acids. Between the trimmed V and J ends, which lost 2 bases and 4 bases, there was a span of 14 bases. CDR3 nucleotides: TGTGCCAGCAGTTACCTGGGAGGGCGGGGCTATGGCTACACCTTC. Translation gives CASSYLGGRGYGYTF.

The genes are TRBV10-1 and TRBJ2-2; no reliable D call. The length of the CDR3 is 15 residues. The germline V gene encodes CDR1 WNHNN and CDR2 SYGVQD (reference sequence). Trimming took 0 bases from V and 1 from J, leaving 6 bases between them. The CDR3 is CASSESRQNTGELFF. CDR3 in DNA: TGCGCCAGCAGTGAGTCGAGGCAGAACACCGGGGAGCTGTTTTTT.

The chain links TRBV9 to TRBJ1-2; 8 positions match TRBD1. Trimming at V came to 4 bases and at J to 8 bases, leaving 7 bases not matched to a gene. The CDR3 runs 13 residues. Germline V gives CDR1 SGDLS, CDR2 YYNGEE. The CDR3 region has the DNA TGTGCCAGCAGCAGATCCGACAGGGGAGGCTACACCTTC. It codes for CASSRSDRGGYTF. Full variable domain (outside the CDR3, taken from reference TRBV9 and TRBJ1-2): DSGVTQTPKHLITATGQRVTLRCSPRSGDLSVYWYQQSLDQGLQFLIQYYNGEERAKGNILERFSAQQFPDLHSELNLSSLELGDSALYFCASSRSDRGGYTFGSGTRLTVV.

This rearrangement joins TRBV14 to TRBJ2-7; 8 nucleotides match TRBD2. The CDR3 totals 13 residues. Germline CDR1 reads SGHDN; CDR2 reads FVKESK. With V trimmed by 1 base and J by 10 bases, 6 bases remained unmatched. CDR3 sequence: CASSQVISGGQYF. The DNA of the CDR3 is TGTGCCAGCAGCCAAGTAATAAGCGGGGGTCAGTACTTC.

The chain combines TRBV6-5 with TRBJ2-7; 11 nucleotides line up with TRBD2. Per the germline V gene, CDR1 is MNHEY and CDR2 is SVGAGI. The J segment lost 0 bases and the V segment lost 6 bases, leaving 4 bases of the junction unmatched. The CDR3 consists of 15 residues. CDR3 bases: TGTGCCAGCAGCCCTAGCGGGGGGAGCTCCTACGAGCAGTACTTC. This sequence encodes CASSPSGGSSYEQYF.

The chain recombines TRBV2 with TRBJ2-3, with TRBD1 identical over 7 bases. Germline CDR1 SNHLY, CDR2 FYNNEI. J lost 6 bases, V lost 4 bases, and 1 base had no gene match. The CDR3 consists of 12 residues. CDR3 nucleotides: TGTGCCAGCAGTGTCAGGGGGGATACGCAGTATTTT. Translation gives CASSVRGDTQYF.

The CDR3, as DNA: TGTGCCAGCAGGGAAACAGGGAATTACGAGCAGTACTTC. Translation: CASRETGNYEQYF. The rearrangement uses TRBV7-9 and TRBJ2-7; TRBD1 is a possible D gene (6 bases). The length of the CDR3 is 13 residues. CDR1 is SEHNR and CDR2 is FQNEAQ in the germline V gene (reference sequence). V lost 6 bases, J lost 4 bases, and 13 bases lay in between.

The CDR3 is CASSPRTVTNEKLFF. Written as DNA, the CDR3 is TGCGCCAGCAGCCCGAGGACAGTAACTAATGAAAAACTGTTTTTT. The J gene is TRBJ1-4, the V gene TRBV5-1, with D maybe TRBD1 (6 bases). Deletions cut 4 bases from V and 1 base from J, with 11 bases between. CDR3 length: 15 amino acids. CDR1 and CDR2 from the germline V gene are SGHRS and YFSETQ.

The rearrangement joins TRBV11-3 to TRBJ2-1; no clear D. Per germline, CDR1 SGHNT and CDR2 YENEEA. The V gene lost 5 bases and the J gene lost 15 bases, with 20 bases spanning the gap. The CDR3 extends over 13 amino acids. CDR3 region: CASSLGRQTHPFF. The CDR3 DNA sequence: TGTGCCAGCAGCCTCGGTCGTCAGACACATCCGTTCTTC.

This chain links TRBV9 with TRBJ2-3, with 10 positions matching TRBD1. V lost 1 base and J lost 2; bases outside the gene matches: 10. This CDR3 has 18 amino acids. The V gene's germline CDR1 is SGDLS and CDR2 YYNGEE. Written as DNA, the CDR3 is TGTGCCAGCAGCGTACCCACGGGGGGGACAGGGGACACAGATACGCAGTATTTT. Translation: CASSVPTGGTGDTDTQYF.

The chain couples TRBV10-3 to TRBJ2-2; D unresolved. The germline V and J ends were trimmed by 6 bases and 7 bases, with 15 bases remaining between them. The CDR3 has 14 amino acids. Germline V gene data show CDR1 as ENHRY and CDR2 as SYGVKD. CDR3 residues: CAISALVTDGELFF. The CDR3 region has the DNA TGTGCCATCAGCGCCCTAGTTACGGACGGGGAGCTGTTTTTT.

This clone appeared once. V usage is TRBV19 and J usage is TRBJ1-1; D is undetermined. Germline-derived CDR1 and CDR2 are LNHDA and SQIVND (reference sequence). There are 14 residues in the CDR3. The V end lost 0 bases, the J end lost 1 base, and 6 bases lay between the germline ends. The CDR3 spells CASSIDLRNTEAFF. The CDR3 region has the DNA TGTGCCAGTAGTATAGATCTGAGGAACACTGAAGCTTTCTTT.

The V call is TRBV5-5, the J call TRBJ1-5; no firm D call. Trimming stripped 0 bases from V and 0 bases from J, with 13 bases between. From germline, CDR1 is SGHKS and CDR2 YYEKEE (reference sequence). The CDR3 consists of 17 residues. CDR3 sequence reads: CASSLEFRVLSNQPQHF. DNA of the CDR3: TGTGCCAGCAGCTTGGAATTTCGCGTCCTTAGCAATCAGCCCCAGCATTTT.

This clone was found once. V is TRBV18 and J is TRBJ1-4; D unclear. V shed 1 base and J shed 8 bases, with 11 bases lying between them. Germline assignment: CDR1 KGHSH and CDR2 LQKENI. This CDR3 is 14 amino acids long. The chain's CDR3 is CASSPRQEIEKLFF. The CDR3, as DNA: TGTGCCAGCTCACCACGCCAAGAGATAGAAAAACTGTTTTTT.

This clone was detected only a few times. The chain combines TRBV6-5 with TRBJ2-2; D is ambiguous. This CDR3 region has 13 residues. Germline CDR1 reads MNHEY; CDR2 reads SVGAGI. The V gene lost 0 bases and the J gene lost 10 bases, with 9 bases spanning the gap. The CDR3 bases are TGTGCCAGCAGTTACTCGCTGTTAGCGGAGCTGTTTTTT. Protein sequence: CASSYSLLAELFF.

The rearrangement uses TRBV30 and TRBJ2-2; tentatively, D is TRBD2 (6 bases). Germline V CDR1 and CDR2: GTSNPN, SVGIG (reference sequence). V was shortened by 3 bases and J by 6 bases, with 11 bases between the two germline ends. CDR3 length equals 13 residues. CDR3 in DNA: TGTGCCTGGAGCCCCCGCGGGGCCGGGGAGCTGTTTTTT. It translates to CAWSPRGAGELFF.

CDR3 nucleotide sequence: TGTGCCAGCAGTGAACAGAAACGTTCCTACGAGCAGTACTTC. Translated: CASSEQKRSYEQYF. The rearrangement uses TRBV6-1 and TRBJ2-7, with D unresolved. CDR1 is MNHNS and CDR2 is SASEGT in the germline V gene. V lost 2 bases, J lost 1 base, and 9 bases lay in between. This CDR3 has 14 amino acids.

The rearrangement joins TRBV19 to TRBJ2-7, with D possibly TRBD1 on 7 matching bases. Germline V lookup: CDR1 LNHDA, CDR2 SQIVND (reference sequence). CDR3 size: 14 residues. Trimming cost V 6 bases and J 2 bases, with 14 bases left between them. CDR3 coding DNA: TGTGCCAGTAGCACCCAGGGGGGACCCTACGAGCAGTACTTC. It translates to CASSTQGGPYEQYF.

The chain couples TRBV5-1 to TRBJ2-7; 7 bases agree with TRBD1. Germline values: CDR1 SGHRS, CDR2 YFSETQ. V shed 4 bases, J shed 3 bases, and the junction held 4 bases outside the gene matches. CDR3 length equals 13 residues. The CDR3 loop is CASSGTAFYEQYF. The CDR3, as DNA: TGCGCCAGCAGCGGGACAGCTTTCTACGAGCAGTACTTC.

The CDR3 sequence: CASSIGAGVDTGELFF. CDR3 sequence (DNA): TGTGCCAGTAGTATAGGGGCGGGAGTAGATACCGGGGAGCTGTTTTTT. The chain links TRBV19 to TRBJ2-2; 7 nucleotides align to TRBD2. The junction had 7 bases not matched to a gene; V was cut back by 1 base and J by 5 bases. Looked up from germline, CDR1 is LNHDA and CDR2 is SQIVND (reference sequence). CDR3 length: 16 residues.

This chain connects TRBV28 to TRBJ2-1, with 8 bases identical to TRBD1. V trimming: 3 bases; J trimming: 3 bases; junction bases outside the gene matches: 7. The length of the CDR3 is 16 residues. Germline CDR1 MDHEN, CDR2 SYDVKM. The DNA of the CDR3 is TGTGCCAGCAGTTTTCTGGACAGGGCCTTCTACAATGAGCAGTTCTTC. It translates to CASSFLDRAFYNEQFF.

The J gene is TRBJ2-7, the V gene TRBV6-5; possible D gene TRBD2, 5 bases. This CDR3 has 15 residues. Trimming removed 2 bases at V and 0 bases at J, with 11 bases between. The germline V gene encodes CDR1 MNHEY and CDR2 SVGAGI. This CDR3 reads CASSYRWSGSYEQYF. Here the CDR3 DNA reads TGTGCCAGCAGTTACCGCTGGAGCGGCTCCTACGAGCAGTACTTC.